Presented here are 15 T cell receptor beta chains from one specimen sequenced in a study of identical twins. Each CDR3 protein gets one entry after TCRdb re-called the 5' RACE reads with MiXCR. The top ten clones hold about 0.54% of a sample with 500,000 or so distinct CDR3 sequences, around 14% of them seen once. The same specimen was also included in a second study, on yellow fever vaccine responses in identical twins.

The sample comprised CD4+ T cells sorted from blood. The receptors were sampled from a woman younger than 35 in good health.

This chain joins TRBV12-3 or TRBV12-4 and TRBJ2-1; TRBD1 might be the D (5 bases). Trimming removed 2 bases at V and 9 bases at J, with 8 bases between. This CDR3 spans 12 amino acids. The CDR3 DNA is TGTGCCAGCAGTTTAACTCAGGGTGAGCAGTTCTTC. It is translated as CASSLTQGEQFF.

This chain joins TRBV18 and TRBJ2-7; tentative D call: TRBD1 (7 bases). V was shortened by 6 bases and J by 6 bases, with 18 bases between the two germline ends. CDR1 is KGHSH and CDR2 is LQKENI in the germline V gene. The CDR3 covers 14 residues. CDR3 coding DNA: TGTGCCAGCTCCCGGACAGGTGCCGGGGGCGAGCAGTACTTC. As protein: CASSRTGAGGEQYF.

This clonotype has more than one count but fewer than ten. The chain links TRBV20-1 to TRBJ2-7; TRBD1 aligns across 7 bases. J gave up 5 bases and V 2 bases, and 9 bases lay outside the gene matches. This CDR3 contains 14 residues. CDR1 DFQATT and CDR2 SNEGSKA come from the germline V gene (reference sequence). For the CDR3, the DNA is TGCAGTGCTAGATCCGGGACAGCCACTCACGAGCAGTACTTC. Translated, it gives CSARSGTATHEQYF.

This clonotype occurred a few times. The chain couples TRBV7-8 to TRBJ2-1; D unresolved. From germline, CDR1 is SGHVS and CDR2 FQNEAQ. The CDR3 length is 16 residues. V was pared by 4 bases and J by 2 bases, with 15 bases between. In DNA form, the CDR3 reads TGTGCCAGCAGCTCGATCAGGACCGGAACCTACAATGAGCAGTTCTTC. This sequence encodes CASSSIRTGTYNEQFF.

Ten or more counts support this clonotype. The CDR3 nucleotides read TGCAGTGCTAGCGTTACTGGGACTAGCTTGGAGACCCAGTACTTC. Its protein product is CSASVTGTSLETQYF. The chain is built from TRBV20-1 and TRBJ2-5, with TRBD2 identical over 9 bases. Germline V CDR1 and CDR2: DFQATT, SNEGSKA (reference sequence). With 3 bases clipped from V and 5 bases from J, the junction kept 10 bases outside the gene matches. This CDR3 contains 15 residues.

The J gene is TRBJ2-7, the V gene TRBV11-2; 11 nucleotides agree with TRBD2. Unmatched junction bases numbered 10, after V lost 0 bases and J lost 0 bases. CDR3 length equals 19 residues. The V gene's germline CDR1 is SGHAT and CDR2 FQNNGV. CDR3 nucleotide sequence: TGTGCCAGCAGCTTAGATCTTAGCGGGAGGGCCGCCATCTCCTACGAGCAGTACTTC. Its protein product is CASSLDLSGRAAISYEQYF.

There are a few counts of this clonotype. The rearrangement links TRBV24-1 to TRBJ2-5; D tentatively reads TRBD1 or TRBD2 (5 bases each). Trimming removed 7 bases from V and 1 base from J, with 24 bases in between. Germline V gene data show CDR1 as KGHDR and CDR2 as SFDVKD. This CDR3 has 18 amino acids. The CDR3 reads CATSHGGRGTSGQETQYF. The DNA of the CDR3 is TGTGCCACCAGCCATGGAGGAAGGGGCACCTCCGGCCAAGAGACCCAGTACTTC.

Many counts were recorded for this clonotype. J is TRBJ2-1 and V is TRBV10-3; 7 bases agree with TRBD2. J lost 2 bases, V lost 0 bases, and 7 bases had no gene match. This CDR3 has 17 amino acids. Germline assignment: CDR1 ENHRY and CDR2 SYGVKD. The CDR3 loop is CAISESPGLDPYNEQFF. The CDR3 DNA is TGTGCCATCAGTGAGTCCCCAGGACTAGATCCCTACAATGAGCAGTTCTTC.

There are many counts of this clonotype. The CDR3 DNA follows: TGCGCCAGCAGCAGAACCGGGACAGGGATCTACGAGCAGTACTTC. Its translation: CASSRTGTGIYEQYF. V gene TRBV5-1 combines with J gene TRBJ2-7, with 9 bases lining up with TRBD1. J lost 3 bases, V lost 4 bases, and 8 bases had no gene match. This CDR3 contains 15 residues. CDR1 and CDR2 from the germline V gene are SGHRS and YFSETQ.

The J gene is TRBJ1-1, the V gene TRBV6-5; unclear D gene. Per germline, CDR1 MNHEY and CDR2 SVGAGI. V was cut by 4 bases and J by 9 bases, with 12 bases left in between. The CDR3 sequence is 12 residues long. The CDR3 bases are TGTGCCAGCAGTTCCTCCTTGGAGAAAGCTTTCTTT. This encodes CASSSSLEKAFF.

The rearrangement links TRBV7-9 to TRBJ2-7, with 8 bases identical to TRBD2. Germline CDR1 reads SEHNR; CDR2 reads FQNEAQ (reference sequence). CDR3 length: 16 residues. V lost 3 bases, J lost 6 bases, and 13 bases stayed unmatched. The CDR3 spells CASSFGLAPFEGEQYF. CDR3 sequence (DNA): TGTGCCAGCAGCTTCGGACTAGCCCCTTTTGAGGGCGAGCAGTACTTC.

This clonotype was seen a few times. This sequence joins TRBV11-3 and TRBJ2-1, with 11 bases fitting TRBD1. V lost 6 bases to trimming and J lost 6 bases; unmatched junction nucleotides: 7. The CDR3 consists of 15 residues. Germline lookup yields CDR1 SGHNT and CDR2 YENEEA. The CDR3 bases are TGTGCCAGCAGTCGTACGGGACAGGGGGTCAATGAGCAGTTCTTC. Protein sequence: CASSRTGQGVNEQFF.

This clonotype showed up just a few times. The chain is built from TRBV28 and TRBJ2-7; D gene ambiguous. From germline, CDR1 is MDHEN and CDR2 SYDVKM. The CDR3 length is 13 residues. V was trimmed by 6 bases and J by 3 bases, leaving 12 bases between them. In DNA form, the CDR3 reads TGTGCCAGCAGCCCCCTCGTCGGCTACGAGCAGTACTTC. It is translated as CASSPLVGYEQYF. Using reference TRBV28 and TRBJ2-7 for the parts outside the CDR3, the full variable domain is DVKVTQSSRYLVKRTGEKVFLECVQDMDHENMFWYRQDPGLGLRLIYFSYDVKMKEKGDIPEGYSVSREKKERFSLILESASTNQTSMYLCASSPLVGYEQYFGPGTRLTVT.

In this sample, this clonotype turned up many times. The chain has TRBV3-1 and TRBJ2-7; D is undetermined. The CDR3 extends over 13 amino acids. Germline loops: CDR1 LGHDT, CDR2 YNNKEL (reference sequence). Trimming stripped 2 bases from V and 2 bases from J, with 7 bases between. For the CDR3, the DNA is TGTGCCAGCAGCCAACTTCTGGCCTACGAGCAGTACTTC. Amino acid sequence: CASSQLLAYEQYF.

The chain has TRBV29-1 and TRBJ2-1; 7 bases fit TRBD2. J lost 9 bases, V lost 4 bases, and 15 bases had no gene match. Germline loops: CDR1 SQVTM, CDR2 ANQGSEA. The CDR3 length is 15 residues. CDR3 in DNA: TGCAGCGTTGGAGGAGGGAGGGAATTTGCTGTTGAGCAGTTCTTC. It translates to CSVGGGREFAVEQFF.